This TCR beta chain stems from a study of shared clonotypes between healthy human individuals. Trimming cost V 2 bases and J 2 bases, with 11 bases left between them. The CDR3 consists of 15 residues. Germline V gene sequence: CDR1 SGDLS, CDR2 YYNGEE. Assay: immunoSEQ multiplex PCR; the TCRdb copy retains only in-frame clones and omits some. Counted here are roughly 2.5 million clones, around nine tenths occurring once; the ten biggest clones make up 0.11% to 0.15%. The chain couples TRBV9 to TRBJ2-1, with D uncertain. The sequenced material came from naive CD4+ T cells sorted from blood. The subset denotes: CD45RA+ positively selected. This TCR came from a man aged 18 to 29 in good health. CDR3 sequence (DNA): TGTGCCAGCAGCGTGGACCCCCTGACCTACAATGAGCAGTTCTTC. It is translated as CASSVDPLTYNEQFF.